This TCR beta chain comes out of a study of blood T cell repertoires in COVID-19. TCRdb keeps only in-frame clones here, not all; method: immunoSEQ multiplex PCR. The sample carries roughly 200,000 clones, around 85% recorded once. Germline CDR1 MNHEY, CDR2 SMNVEV (reference sequence). Trimming cost V 10 bases and J 5 bases; bases outside gene matches: 6. The CDR3 spans 13 residues. This receptor was taken from a woman aged 40 to 50 with acute COVID-19. The specimen was PBMCs or T cells enriched from blood (not recorded which). The chain uses TRBV27 and TRBJ2-2, with 8 bases fitting TRBD1. CDR3 amino acids: CATGTGGTGELFF. The CDR3 DNA reads TGTGCCACCGGGACAGGAGGGACCGGGGAGCTGTTTTTT.